Below are 26 T cell receptor beta chains sequenced from a single sample in a study of response to subunit inactivated influenza vaccine. Using its own MiXCR run on the RT-PCR reads, TCRdb lists one record per CDR3 protein. This sample has about 190,000 distinct CDR3 sequences, with around 14% found just once. This specimen consisted of CD8+ T cells sorted from PBMCs, obtained less than 6 days after vaccination. These receptors were collected from a man in his fifties or sixties who received an inactivated influenza vaccine.

V is TRBV7-6 and J is TRBJ2-1, with 12 bases matching TRBD1. In germline, CDR1 is SGHVS, CDR2 FNYEAQ. V shed 5 bases and J 7 bases; nucleotides not matched to a gene: 6. CDR3 length: 15 amino acids. In DNA, the CDR3 is TGTGCCAGCAGCCAGGGACAGGGGGCTGAGAATGAGCAGTTCTTC. Amino acid sequence: CASSQGQGAENEQFF.

The gene calls are TRBV4-2 and TRBJ1-2; D remains unclear. Germline CDR1 is LGHNA and CDR2 is YNFKEQ. This CDR3 contains 15 residues. V gave up 0 bases and J gave up 7 bases, with 15 bases separating them. CDR3 loop: CASSQDNGLRGGYTF. The CDR3 DNA sequence: TGTGCCAGCAGCCAAGACAACGGGCTGCGGGGTGGCTACACCTTC.

This chain uses TRBV12-3 or TRBV12-4 with TRBJ2-1; TRBD2 matches 10 bases. The CDR3 spans 16 residues. V was clipped by 6 bases and J by 5 bases; unmatched bases: 10. The CDR3 bases are TGTGCCAGCAGCTCCGCCGGACTAGCGGTGGACAATGAGCAGTTCTTC. This encodes CASSSAGLAVDNEQFF.

The CDR3 spells CASSLVTARNTGELFF. The DNA of the CDR3 is TGTGCCAGCAGCTTAGTAACAGCGAGAAACACCGGGGAGCTGTTTTTT. V and J are TRBV11-2 and TRBJ2-2; D remains unclear. Germline-derived CDR1 and CDR2 are SGHAT and FQNNGV. The V end lost 1 base, the J end lost 2 bases, and 11 bases lay between the germline ends. The CDR3 length is 16 residues.

Here the CDR3 reads CSARDLWGPRDYGYTF. Here the CDR3 DNA reads TGCAGTGCTAGAGATCTTTGGGGGCCTCGGGACTATGGCTACACCTTC. The chain is built from TRBV20-1 and TRBJ1-2, with D maybe TRBD1 (6 bases). CDR3 length: 16 residues. The germline V gene encodes CDR1 DFQATT and CDR2 SNEGSKA (reference sequence). V lost 0 bases and J lost 3, with 17 bases in between.

The gene calls are TRBV7-6 and TRBJ2-1; TRBD2 aligns across 8 bases. The ends lost 1 base at V and 8 bases at J; junction bases unmatched: 7. Germline CDR1 reads SGHVS; CDR2 reads FNYEAQ. CDR3 length: 15 amino acids. CDR3 region: CASSLGAGGNYEQFF. DNA of the CDR3: TGTGCCAGCAGCTTAGGTGCGGGGGGTAATTATGAGCAGTTCTTC.

This clonotype has just a few counts. The chain is built from TRBV12-3 or TRBV12-4 and TRBJ1-4, with 7 bases that match TRBD1. The trim removed 2 bases at V and 5 bases at J, leaving 8 bases unmatched. The CDR3 loop spans 16 amino acids. Written as DNA, the CDR3 is TGTGCCAGCAGTTTATCTACCGGGACAGCAAATGAAAAACTGTTTTTT. Protein sequence: CASSLSTGTANEKLFF.

The chain employs TRBV5-1 and TRBJ2-1; a possible D gene is TRBD2 (5 bases). The germline gives CDR1 SGHRS, CDR2 YFSETQ. The V gene lost 2 bases and the J gene lost 5 bases, with 17 bases spanning the gap. This CDR3 has 16 amino acids. CDR3 protein: CASSFVGESYDNEQFF. CDR3 bases: TGCGCCAGCAGCTTTGTCGGGGAATCCTATGACAATGAGCAGTTCTTC.

V gene TRBV11-2 combines with J gene TRBJ2-7; D remains ambiguous. CDR1 SGHAT and CDR2 FQNNGV come from the germline V gene. Trimming took 7 bases from V and 2 from J, leaving 12 bases between them. This CDR3 comprises 13 residues. CDR3 region: CASTQAPAYEQYF. CDR3 DNA: TGTGCCAGCACCCAGGCGCCCGCCTACGAGCAGTACTTC.

This clonotype has more than one count but fewer than ten. The V gene is TRBV14, the J gene TRBJ2-1, with D tentatively TRBD1 (6 bases). Germline V gene data show CDR1 as SGHDN and CDR2 as FVKESK. The length of the CDR3 is 18 residues. V was cut by 0 bases and J by 2 bases, with 17 bases left in between. The CDR3 coding sequence is TGTGCCAGCAGCCAAGATTGGGCCCGGGACATTACCTACAATGAGCAGTTCTTC. It yields the protein CASSQDWARDITYNEQFF.

A few counts support this clonotype. This chain uses TRBV20-1 with TRBJ2-3; 7 bases map to TRBD2. Germline assignment: CDR1 DFQATT and CDR2 SNEGSKA (reference sequence). The CDR3 is made up of 14 amino acids. J was trimmed by 2 bases and V by 4 bases; bases with no gene match: 6. Here the CDR3 reads CSAKSLAATDTQYF. In nucleotides, the CDR3 is TGCAGTGCTAAGTCTCTAGCGGCCACAGATACGCAGTATTTT.

The J gene is TRBJ2-3, the V gene TRBV6-1, with D maybe TRBD1 (6 bases). Germline CDR1 is MNHNS and CDR2 is SASEGT. Trimming stripped 6 bases from V and 4 bases from J, with 14 bases between. The CDR3 length is 14 residues. The CDR3 protein is CASRSDSAADTQYF. The CDR3 coding sequence is TGTGCCAGCAGATCGGACAGTGCCGCAGATACGCAGTATTTT.

This chain joins TRBV7-3 and TRBJ2-3, with TRBD2 matching over 13 bases. The J segment lost 3 bases and the V segment lost 5 bases, leaving 11 bases of the junction unmatched. This CDR3 has 18 residues. Germline V gives CDR1 SGHTA, CDR2 FQGTGA. The CDR3 sequence: CASSEGILAGGLTDTQYF. The CDR3 region has the DNA TGTGCCAGCAGCGAAGGGATACTAGCGGGAGGGCTGACAGATACGCAGTATTTT.

This clonotype was picked up many times. The chain employs TRBV4-3 and TRBJ2-1; D is perhaps TRBD2 (5 bases). V shed 4 bases and J shed 5 bases, with 18 bases lying between them. The CDR3 extends over 16 amino acids. CDR1 is LGHNA and CDR2 is YSLEER in the germline V gene. CDR3 nucleotides: TGCGCCAGCAGCCCGACTACGTTACCTTTTCACAATGAGCAGTTCTTC. Its protein is CASSPTTLPFHNEQFF.

This clonotype was counted only a few times. The chain combines TRBV12-3 or TRBV12-4 with TRBJ2-1; D uncertain. The CDR3 is 14 residues long. V was trimmed by 5 bases and J by 0 bases, leaving 8 bases between them. In nucleotides, the CDR3 is TGTGCCAGCAGTCCGCCGGACTCCTACAATGAGCAGTTCTTC. Translated, it gives CASSPPDSYNEQFF.

This clonotype was recorded a few times. This chain uses TRBV12-3 or TRBV12-4 with TRBJ1-2, with D possibly being TRBD1 (5 bases). V lost 8 bases to trimming and J lost 0 bases, with 7 bases between them. The length of the CDR3 is 12 residues. The CDR3 nucleotides are TGTGCCAGCCTGACAGCTAACTATGGCTACACCTTC. Encoded protein: CASLTANYGYTF.

This clonotype turned up a few times. The rearrangement uses TRBV6-5 and TRBJ1-1; D may be TRBD1 (6 bases). V lost 0 bases and J lost 6, with 20 bases in between. The CDR3 has 17 amino acids. The V gene's germline CDR1 is MNHEY and CDR2 SVGAGI. The CDR3 DNA reads TGTGCCAGCAGTTACTCACGGACAGTCCTCGGGGACTCTGAAGCTTTCTTT. It translates to CASSYSRTVLGDSEAFF.

This clonotype was observed a handful of times. The chain uses TRBV20-1 and TRBJ2-1; 9 nucleotides match TRBD2. The germline gives CDR1 DFQATT, CDR2 SNEGSKA (reference sequence). The junction had 9 bases not matched to a gene; V was cut back by 0 bases and J by 0 bases. The CDR3 spans 18 residues. In nucleotides, the CDR3 is TGCAGTGCTAGAGATCTCTGGACTAGCGAGTACTCCTACAATGAGCAGTTCTTC. It encodes CSARDLWTSEYSYNEQFF.

V is TRBV6-6 and J is TRBJ2-3, with D hard to call. Germline CDR1 MNHNY, CDR2 SVGAGI (reference sequence). The CDR3 covers 13 residues. The ends were cut back, 2 bases at V and 4 bases at J, with 7 bases in the middle. CDR3 DNA: TGTGCCAGCAGTTACACAAGTCCAGATACGCAGTATTTT. As protein: CASSYTSPDTQYF.

This clonotype was counted a few times. The genes are TRBV7-9 and TRBJ2-2; perhaps TRBD2 as D (6 bases). The germline gives CDR1 SEHNR, CDR2 FQNEAQ (reference sequence). Trimming cost V 1 base and J 0 bases, with 12 bases left between them. This CDR3 spans 17 amino acids. The CDR3 bases are TGTGCCAGCAGCTTAGTGGGGGGACTGTCGAACACCGGGGAGCTGTTTTTT. Encoded protein: CASSLVGGLSNTGELFF.

This clonotype was detected a few times. The chain uses TRBV6-2 or TRBV6-3 and TRBJ2-7; no clear D. Looked up from germline, CDR1 is MNHEY and CDR2 is SVGEGT. The CDR3 is 14 amino acids. Trimming shortened V by 7 bases and J by 0 bases, and 13 bases separated the two germline ends. CDR3 region: CASMGWESSYEQYF. In DNA, the CDR3 is TGTGCCAGCATGGGCTGGGAAAGCTCCTACGAGCAGTACTTC.

The rearrangement links TRBV6-1 to TRBJ2-7; maybe TRBD2 (6 bases). From germline, CDR1 is MNHNS and CDR2 SASEGT. This CDR3 has 14 amino acids. Trimming cost V 2 bases and J 3 bases, with 11 bases left between them. In nucleotides, the CDR3 is TGTGCCAGCAGTGAACAAGGAGGGTACTACGAGCAGTACTTC. It yields the protein CASSEQGGYYEQYF.

In its sample, this clonotype was seen a few times. The chain joins TRBV5-1 to TRBJ1-1; 8 bases are shared with TRBD1. CDR1 is SGHRS, CDR2 YFSETQ, per germline. The CDR3 contains 12 residues. V lost 4 bases to trimming and J lost 10 bases; unmatched junction nucleotides: 6. CDR3 loop: CASSDRRGRAFF. DNA for the CDR3: TGCGCCAGCAGCGACCGCAGGGGGCGAGCTTTCTTT.

For the CDR3, the DNA is TGTGCCAGCAGACCGCTGGTGAGCCGACAGCCCCAGCATTTT. Amino acid sequence: CASRPLVSRQPQHF. The chain uses TRBV28 and TRBJ1-5; D remains unclear. From germline, CDR1 is MDHEN and CDR2 SYDVKM. The CDR3 extends over 14 amino acids. Trimming shortened V by 6 bases and J by 7 bases, and 16 bases separated the two germline ends. The variable domain in full, completed from reference TRBV28 and TRBJ1-5, reads DVKVTQSSRYLVKRTGEKVFLECVQDMDHENMFWYRQDPGLGLRLIYFSYDVKMKEKGDIPEGYSVSREKKERFSLILESASTNQTSMYLCASRPLVSRQPQHFGDGTRLSIL.

V gene TRBV7-6 combines with J gene TRBJ2-3; 12 bases are a match to TRBD2. V lost 4 bases, J lost 5 bases, and 10 bases stayed unmatched. Germline lookup yields CDR1 SGHVS and CDR2 FNYEAQ. This CDR3 region has 17 residues. CDR3 loop: CASSSWTSGKQGDTQYF. CDR3 nucleotides: TGTGCCAGCAGCTCCTGGACTAGCGGGAAACAGGGAGATACGCAGTATTTT.

V is TRBV29-1 and J is TRBJ2-7; tentatively, D is TRBD2 (6 bases). Per germline, CDR1 SQVTM and CDR2 ANQGSEA. The ends were cut back, 6 bases at V and 2 bases at J, with 17 bases in the middle. The CDR3 is 14 residues long. The CDR3 is CSVNSGTGAYEQYF. In nucleotides, the CDR3 is TGCAGCGTCAACTCCGGGACGGGGGCCTACGAGCAGTACTTC.